This T cell receptor (beta chain) was observed in a study of OX40 agonist ivuxolimab in advanced cancers. Germline V gives CDR1 SGHDN, CDR2 FVKESK. CDR3 length: 16 amino acids. Germline trimming cut 1 base from V and 10 bases from J; bases unmatched to any gene: 7. Regarding the study as a whole: By week 6 at 0.1 to 3.0 mg/kg, blood CD4+ and CD8+ T cells had expanded clonally.

Profiled with immunoSEQ multiplex PCR; TCRdb holds only in-frame clones, not every one. The table has just under 75,000 clones, around 90% seen once. This clone was picked up one time. No antigen is known for it. The TCR comes from an adult with an advanced solid tumor such as melanoma, head and neck, liver or kidney cancer. V is TRBV14 and J is TRBJ1-6; 10 bases are a match to TRBD1. The sample here was CD4+ or CD8+ T cells sorted from blood, taken in a trial of the OX40 agonist ivuxolimab. CDR3 coding DNA: TGTGCCAGCAGCCAAGCCAGGGACAGGGGAGGCTCACCCCTCCACTTT. Protein sequence: CASSQARDRGGSPLHF.